This TCR beta chain derives from a study of memory CD8 T cells in hepatitis C reinfection. Study overall: After reinfection, a couple of primary-infection resolvers became chronically infected. Reinfection meant HCV RNA positivity after two negatives ≥60 days apart. Peak reinfection samples were taken 3 to 8 weeks after detection.

Time point given: peak reinfection, 3 to 8 weeks after reinfection detection. Sorted cells were sequenced directly ex vivo without any in vitro expansion. Control naive CD8 T cells came from a couple of donors at all three reinfection time points. Clones were sequenced by immunoSEQ multiplex PCR, and TCRdb holds only the in-frame ones, with some missing. The data hold some 40,000 clones, with roughly 90% observed a single time. This CDR3 has 15 amino acids. The V gene is TRBV21-1, the J gene TRBJ2-5; the table gives TRBD1 as D, unverified against the DNA. TRBV21-1 is given as a pseudogene. The TCR comes from a man aged 18 to 30 with hepatitis C virus infection. The sample was naive CD8+ T cells sorted from blood. CDR3 protein: CASSTGQGGKETQYF. Written as DNA, the CDR3 is TGTGCCAGCAGCACGGGACAGGGAGGGAAAGAGACCCAGTACTTC.